This entry lists 24 T cell receptor beta chains sequenced from one sample in a study of blood T cell repertoires in COVID-19. The repertoire was sequenced with immunoSEQ multiplex PCR; TCRdb's copy has only in-frame clones and lacks some. The data hold 400,000 to 500,000 clones, with approximately 87% observed a single time. The sample was PBMCs or T cells enriched from blood (not recorded which). The origin of the receptors is a woman in her thirties or forties who had recovered from COVID-19.

CDR3 DNA: TGTGCCACCAGTGATCCCTGGCTGGGACAGGGAGCCTACGAGCAGTACTTC. This sequence encodes CATSDPWLGQGAYEQYF. V is TRBV24-1 and J is TRBJ2-7; TRBD1 aligns across 9 bases. This CDR3 has 17 residues. Germline V gives CDR1 KGHDR, CDR2 SFDVKD. Trimming removed 3 bases from V and 2 bases from J; junction bases left unmatched: 10.

J is TRBJ2-2 and V is TRBV6-2 or TRBV6-3; a possible D gene is TRBD2 (6 bases). Germline loops: CDR1 MNHEY, CDR2 SVGEGT. V shed 2 bases and J shed 7 bases, with 11 bases lying between them. CDR3 size: 14 residues. The CDR3 DNA reads as TGTGCCAGCAGTTACCGAGGGACTCTCGGGGAGCTGTTTTTT. Translating gives CASSYRGTLGELFF.

V is TRBV19 and J is TRBJ1-1; D might be TRBD1 (6 bases). Trimming left V 5 bases short and J 5 bases short, with 18 bases between. This CDR3 spans 15 amino acids. Germline V gene sequence: CDR1 LNHDA, CDR2 SQIVND (reference sequence). As DNA, the CDR3 is TGTGCCAGTAGTGGACGGGACACCGGTTGGACTGAAGCTTTCTTT. This gives the protein CASSGRDTGWTEAFF. The full variable domain, completed using reference TRBV19 and TRBJ1-1, is DGGITQSPKYLFRKEGQNVTLSCEQNLNHDAMYWYRQDPGQGLRLIYYSQIVNDFQKGDIAEGYSVSREKKESFPLTVTSAQKNPTAFYLCASSGRDTGWTEAFFGQGTRLTVV.

The chain uses TRBV5-1 and TRBJ2-2; D possibly corresponds to TRBD1 (6 bases). Trimming removed 4 bases at V and 5 bases at J, with 15 bases between. Germline CDR1 is SGHRS and CDR2 is YFSETQ. The CDR3 sequence is 15 residues long. As DNA, the CDR3 is TGCGCCAGCAGCCCCCAGGGGCAGGGGACCGGGGAGCTGTTTTTT. Amino acids: CASSPQGQGTGELFF.

The rearrangement uses TRBV7-8 and TRBJ2-5; 10 bases are shared with TRBD2. The V and J ends lost 1 base and 0 bases, in that order; junction bases with no gene match: 5. The CDR3 sequence is 17 residues long. Germline-derived CDR1 and CDR2 are SGHVS and FQNEAQ. The chain's CDR3 is CASSLGGTSANQETQYF. CDR3 DNA sequence: TGTGCCAGCAGCTTAGGGGGGACTAGCGCCAACCAAGAGACCCAGTACTTC. Using reference TRBV7-8 and TRBJ2-5 for the parts outside the CDR3, the full variable domain is GAGVSQSPRYKVAKRGQDVALRCDPISGHVSLFWYQQALGQGPEFLTYFQNEAQLDKSGLPSDRFFAERPEGSVSTLKIQRTQQEDSAVYLCASSLGGTSANQETQYFGPGTRLLVL.

This chain connects TRBV30 to TRBJ2-7; D remains ambiguous. V gave up 0 bases and J gave up 2 bases, with 11 bases separating them. The CDR3 covers 14 residues. From germline, CDR1 is GTSNPN and CDR2 SVGIG (reference sequence). This CDR3 reads CAWSVVAGTYEQYF. The CDR3 coding sequence is TGTGCCTGGAGTGTAGTCGCTGGCACCTACGAGCAGTACTTC.

The chain employs TRBV18 and TRBJ1-3; TRBD1 matches 7 bases. This CDR3 region has 13 residues. V trimming: 8 bases; J trimming: 3 bases; junction bases outside the gene matches: 4. Germline V lookup: CDR1 KGHSH, CDR2 LQKENI. The CDR3, as DNA: TGTGCCAGCACGGACAGGCTTGGAAACACCATATATTTT. It is translated as CASTDRLGNTIYF.

This clone was recorded only once. V gene TRBV4-2 combines with J gene TRBJ1-2; a possible D gene is TRBD1 (6 bases). The CDR3 has 15 amino acids. CDR1 and CDR2 from the germline V gene are LGHNA and YNFKEQ. Trimming left V 0 bases short and J 3 bases short, with 11 bases between. For the CDR3, the DNA is TGTGCCAGCAGCCAAGATCGGCCAGGGGACTATGGCTACACCTTC. Its translation: CASSQDRPGDYGYTF.

The V and J genes are TRBV6-5 and TRBJ1-4; TRBD1 matches 7 bases. V was clipped by 5 bases and J by 4 bases; unmatched bases: 7. Germline CDR1 reads MNHEY; CDR2 reads SVGAGI. The CDR3 is made up of 15 amino acids. The CDR3 loop is CASSQRQGLNEKLFF. The CDR3 DNA follows: TGTGCCAGCAGTCAACGACAGGGTCTTAATGAAAAACTGTTTTTT.

This chain connects TRBV5-5 to TRBJ2-2; TRBD1 aligns across 10 bases. V lost 4 bases and J lost 6; bases outside the gene matches: 6. CDR1 and CDR2 (germline): SGHKS, YYEKEE (reference sequence). CDR3 length: 15 amino acids. In nucleotides, the CDR3 is TGTGCCAGCAGCCACGGGACAGGGGTCTCCGGGGAGCTGTTTTTT. This gives the protein CASSHGTGVSGELFF.

As to this clone: It is unclear where the CDR3 begins or ends on the DNA, so no DNA is shown, and the CDR3 is as TCRdb lists it. This sequence joins TRBV12-1 and TRBJ1-5; the D call in the table, TRBD1, was not verified against the DNA. TRBV12-1 is deemed a pseudogene. Both ends counted, the CDR3 spans 18 residues. The CDR3 loop is CASSYSCQGAGSNQPQHF.

The chain carries TRBV10-3 and TRBJ1-4, with a tentative D call TRBD1 (5 bases). V was trimmed by 3 bases and J by 3 bases, leaving 11 bases between them. The germline V gene encodes CDR1 ENHRY and CDR2 SYGVKD. The CDR3 runs 15 residues. The CDR3: CAISEGVGANEKLFF. In DNA, the CDR3 is TGTGCCATCAGTGAAGGGGTAGGGGCTAATGAAAAACTGTTTTTT.

The chain's CDR3 is CASSVVEDYNSPLHF. CDR3 DNA: TGTGCCAGCAGCGTAGTAGAGGACTATAATTCACCCCTCCACTTT. The V and J genes are TRBV2 and TRBJ1-6; D gene ambiguous. V lost 6 bases to trimming and J lost 3 bases, with 12 bases between them. The CDR3 loop spans 15 amino acids. CDR1 SNHLY and CDR2 FYNNEI come from the germline V gene.

This clone has a single count. V gene TRBV9 combines with J gene TRBJ1-6, with D uncertain. Trimming cost V 5 bases and J 0 bases, with 6 bases left between them. Germline V gene sequence: CDR1 SGDLS, CDR2 YYNGEE. The CDR3 is made up of 14 amino acids. The CDR3 coding sequence is TGTGCCAGCAGTGCTAGCTCCTATAATTCACCCCTCCACTTT. It is translated as CASSASSYNSPLHF.

V and J are TRBV6-2 or TRBV6-3 and TRBJ2-7; a weak D match, TRBD1 (7 bases). The CDR3 is 15 amino acids. Germline lookup yields CDR1 MNHEY and CDR2 SVGEGT. V was shortened by 6 bases and J by 3 bases, with 18 bases between the two germline ends. CDR3 DNA sequence: TGTGCCAGCAGCCCGAGGAGGGGGCAAAACTACGAGCAGTACTTC. It translates to CASSPRRGQNYEQYF.

CDR3 sequence: CASSQDSVTGGYSNQPQHF. CDR3 DNA: TGCGCCAGCAGCCAAGATTCGGTTACGGGGGGTTATAGCAATCAGCCCCAGCATTTT. This chain links TRBV4-3 with TRBJ1-5; tentative D call: TRBD1 (5 bases). This CDR3 is 19 amino acids long. The V gene's germline CDR1 is LGHNA and CDR2 YSLEER. Between the trimmed V and J ends, which lost 0 bases and 0 bases, there was a span of 18 bases.

The CDR3, as DNA: TGTGCCAGCAGCTTAGTCGGGGGGTTTAGCACAGATACGCAGTATTTT. Amino acid sequence: CASSLVGGFSTDTQYF. The V call is TRBV7-2, the J call TRBJ2-3, with 7 bases lining up with TRBD2. CDR1 SGHTA and CDR2 FQGNSA come from the germline V gene. The CDR3 loop spans 16 amino acids. V gave up 1 base and J gave up 0 bases; unmatched junction bases: 4. Looking up the rest from reference TRBV7-2 and TRBJ2-3 gives the full variable domain: GAGVSQSPSNKVTEKGKDVELRCDPISGHTALYWYRQSLGQGLEFLIYFQGNSAPDKSGLPSDRFSAERTGGSVSTLTIQRTQQEDSAVYLCASSLVGGFSTDTQYFGPGTRLTVL.

The chain carries TRBV27 and TRBJ2-5; D is uncertain. This CDR3 region has 13 residues. Germline CDR1 reads MNHEY; CDR2 reads SMNVEV (reference sequence). V shed 0 bases and J shed 5 bases, with 7 bases lying between them. The CDR3 is CASSLSRWETQYF. In nucleotides, the CDR3 is TGTGCCAGCAGTTTATCCCGGTGGGAGACCCAGTACTTC.

In this sample, this clone turned up a few times. The gene calls are TRBV11-2 and TRBJ2-3; D is possibly TRBD1 (6 bases). The CDR3 spans 14 residues. V was cut by 1 base and J by 5 bases, with 10 bases left in between. Looked up from germline, CDR1 is SGHAT and CDR2 is FQNNGV. The DNA for the CDR3 is TGTGCCAGCAGCTTAGTCAGGGGTGGAGATACGCAGTATTTT. This sequence encodes CASSLVRGGDTQYF.

The chain links TRBV3-1 (or the pseudogene TRBV3-2) to TRBJ2-7, with 7 bases identical to TRBD2. CDR3 length: 16 residues. CDR1 and CDR2 (germline): LGHDT, YNNKEL (reference sequence). Trimming took 1 base from V and 9 from J; bases not matched to a gene: 15. Here the CDR3 DNA reads TGTGCCAGCAGCCAAGTATTACGGGAGGACCCTCAAGTGCAGTACTTC. It codes for CASSQVLREDPQVQYF.

The chain links TRBV6-2 or TRBV6-3 to TRBJ2-7; D is undetermined. Germline loops: CDR1 MNHEY, CDR2 SVGEGT. CDR3 length: 13 amino acids. Trimming removed 2 bases from V and 2 bases from J, with 7 bases in between. This CDR3 is CASSYGRTYEQYF. Written as DNA, the CDR3 is TGTGCCAGCAGTTACGGCAGGACCTACGAGCAGTACTTC.

The rearrangement joins TRBV10-3 to TRBJ2-7; TRBD1 aligns across 10 bases. The CDR3 is 16 residues long. V gave up 0 bases and J gave up 1 base; unmatched junction bases: 3. Per germline, CDR1 ENHRY and CDR2 SYGVKD. The CDR3 coding sequence is TGTGCCATCAGTGAGTCGTTGGGACAGGGGTCCTACGAGCAGTACTTC. As protein: CAISESLGQGSYEQYF.

This chain links TRBV27 with TRBJ2-7, with D unresolved. V lost 7 bases and J lost 8, with 21 bases in between. In germline, CDR1 is MNHEY, CDR2 SMNVEV (reference sequence). The CDR3 loop spans 14 amino acids. CDR3 nucleotide sequence: TGTGCCAGCAAAGGTCGTGGGCTACGAAGCAAGCAGTACTTC. Translation: CASKGRGLRSKQYF.

This chain joins TRBV6-5 and TRBJ2-5, with 7 bases identical to TRBD1. The V gene end was trimmed by 6 bases and the J gene end by 5 bases; junction bases not matched to a gene: 9. CDR1 and CDR2 from the germline V gene are MNHEY and SVGAGI. The CDR3 covers 14 residues. The CDR3, as DNA: TGTGCCAGCAGGCTACAGGGGCGCGATGAGACCCAGTACTTC. Protein sequence: CASRLQGRDETQYF.